Listed here is a single T cell receptor (beta chain). These data originate in a study of shared T cell receptors in the human thymus. This CDR3 spans 17 amino acids. Germline CDR1 and CDR2: SGHNT and YYREEE (reference sequence). Germline trimming cut 4 bases from V and 2 bases from J; bases unmatched to any gene: 14. TCRdb's copy holds only in-frame clones and misses some; the assay was immunoSEQ multiplex PCR. This sample carries some 760,000 clones, 80% to 90% of them seen once, and the ten largest clones take around 0.0094%. The same sample was also used in a study of human thymus T cells.

The TCR was taken from a girl under three years old with a congenital heart defect. The rearrangement links TRBV5-4 to TRBJ2-7, with TRBD2 matching over 8 bases. Sequencing was done on a sample of thymocytes. DNA of the CDR3: TGTGCCAGCAGCCCAGAGACCGGGCGGGGGGCCCCCTACGAGCAGTACTTC. Amino acids: CASSPETGRGAPYEQYF.